The entry below gives a single TCR beta chain sequence along with its context. Its antigen remains unknown. TCRdb reprocessed the RT-PCR reads with MiXCR, giving one entry per CDR3 protein. The table includes approximately 530,000 distinct CDR3 sequences, less than 10% detected once. The CDR3 is made up of 13 amino acids. Germline V gives CDR1 DFQATT, CDR2 SNEGSKA (reference sequence). V lost 6 bases and J 3 bases, leaving 14 bases between the germline ends. These data are taken from a study of response to subunit inactivated influenza vaccine. Study-wide results and caveats: Authors suggested each seasonal influenza vaccination recruits few new T cells.

The chain joins TRBV20-1 to TRBJ2-5; D remains ambiguous. Sequenced material: PBMCs from blood, taken less than 30 months after vaccination. The receptor comes from a man between 45 and 75 years old who received an inactivated influenza vaccine. The CDR3 here is CSALRGPKETQYF. CDR3 bases: TGCAGTGCCCTCCGAGGACCCAAAGAGACCCAGTACTTC.